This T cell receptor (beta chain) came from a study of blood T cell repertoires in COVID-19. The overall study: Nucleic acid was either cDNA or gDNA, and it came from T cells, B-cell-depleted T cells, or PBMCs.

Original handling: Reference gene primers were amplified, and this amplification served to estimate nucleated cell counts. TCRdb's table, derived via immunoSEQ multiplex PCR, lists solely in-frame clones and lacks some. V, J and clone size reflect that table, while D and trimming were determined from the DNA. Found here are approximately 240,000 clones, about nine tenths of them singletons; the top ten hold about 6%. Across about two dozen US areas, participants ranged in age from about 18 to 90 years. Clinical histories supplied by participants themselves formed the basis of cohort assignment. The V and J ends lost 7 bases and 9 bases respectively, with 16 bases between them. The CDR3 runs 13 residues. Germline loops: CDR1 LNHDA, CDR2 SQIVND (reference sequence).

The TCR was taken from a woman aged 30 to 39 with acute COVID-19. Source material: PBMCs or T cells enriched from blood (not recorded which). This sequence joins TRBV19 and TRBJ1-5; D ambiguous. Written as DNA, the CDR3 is TGTGCCAGTACCCCGAGAGGGCGCGGGCCCCAGCATTTT. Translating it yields CASTPRGRGPQHF.